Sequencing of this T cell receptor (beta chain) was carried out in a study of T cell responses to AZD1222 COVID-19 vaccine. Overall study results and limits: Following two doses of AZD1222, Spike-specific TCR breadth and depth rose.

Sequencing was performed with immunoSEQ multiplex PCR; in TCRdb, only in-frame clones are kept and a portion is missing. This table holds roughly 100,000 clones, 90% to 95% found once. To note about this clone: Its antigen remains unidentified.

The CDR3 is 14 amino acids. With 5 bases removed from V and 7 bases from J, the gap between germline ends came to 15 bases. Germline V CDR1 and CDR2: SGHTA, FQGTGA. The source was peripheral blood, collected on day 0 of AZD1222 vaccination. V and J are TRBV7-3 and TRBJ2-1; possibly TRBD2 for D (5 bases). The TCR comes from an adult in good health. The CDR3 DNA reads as TGTGCCAGCAGCCCGGTGGTCAGCGGTAATGAGCAGTTCTTC. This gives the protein CASSPVVSGNEQFF.